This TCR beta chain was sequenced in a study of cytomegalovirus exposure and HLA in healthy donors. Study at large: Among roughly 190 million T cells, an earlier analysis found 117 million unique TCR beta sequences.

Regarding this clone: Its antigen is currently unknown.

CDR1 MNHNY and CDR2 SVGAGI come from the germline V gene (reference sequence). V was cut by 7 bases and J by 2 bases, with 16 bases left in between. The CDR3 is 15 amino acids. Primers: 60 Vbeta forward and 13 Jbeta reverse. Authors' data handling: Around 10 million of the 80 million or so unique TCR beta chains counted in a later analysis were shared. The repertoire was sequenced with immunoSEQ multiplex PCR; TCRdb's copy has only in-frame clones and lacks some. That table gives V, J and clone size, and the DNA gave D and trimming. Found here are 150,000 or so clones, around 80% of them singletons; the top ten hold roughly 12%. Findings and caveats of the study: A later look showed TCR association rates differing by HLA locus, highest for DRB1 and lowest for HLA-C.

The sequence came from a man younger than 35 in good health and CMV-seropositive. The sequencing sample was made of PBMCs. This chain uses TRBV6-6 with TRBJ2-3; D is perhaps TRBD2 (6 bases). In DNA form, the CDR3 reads TGTGCCAGCAAACCCGGGACTGGACTCACAGATACGCAGTATTTT. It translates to CASKPGTGLTDTQYF.